This T cell receptor beta chain was retrieved from a study of CD8+ T cells in alopecia areata (dated by TCRdb to between 2018 and 2020). Some background on the complete study: The treated patients, all with moderate-to-severe alopecia areata, were enrolled in an open-label pilot trial of oral tofacitinib given at 5 to 10 mg twice daily. Tofacitinib was administered for 6 to 18 months, and 6 months of follow-up off drug were then conducted to assess delayed response and recurrence. In both human patients and the C3H/HeJ mouse model, the study applied high-throughput TCRbeta sequencing to look at T cell clonal expansion in alopecia areata. Scalp clonality was compared among normal scalp (n=4), patchy alopecia areata scalp (n=8), and alopecia totalis/universalis scalp (n=8). On the human side, TCRbeta sequencing was run on scalp tissue and on sorted CD4+ and CD8+ peripheral blood T cells from healthy controls and from alopecia areata patients with either patchy or totalis/universalis disease. Disease severity in treated patients was measured with the SALT score, which quantifies the percentage of affected scalp surface area. RNA was extracted with the PAXgene miRNA kit for fixed scalp, the miRNeasy kit for PBMCs, and the RNeasy kit for mouse skin. Patients on tofacitinib were biopsied at baseline and after 4 and 24 weeks of treatment, and several of the patients also had a later scalp biopsy. TCRbeta CDR3 regions were amplified by immunoSEQ multiplex PCR using 35 Vbeta forward and 13 Jbeta reverse primers. Summary of the overall study and its limitations: Resident alphabeta T cells in normal human skin are also sequenced, complicating scalp TCR repertoire analysis, unlike mouse skin dominated by gammadelta T cells. Because the treated cohort was small and had just a single nonresponder, larger studies are needed to establish links between baseline CD8+ expansion and response. Tofacitinib significantly lowered scalp clonality and the number of expanded CD8+ clones among the top 100 scalp clones. Compared with mice, TCR sequences shared between patients were less clear, possibly partly because of HLA diversity across the patient population. During tofacitinib treatment, many expanded lesional clones remained in scalp and blood, and this persistence may partly explain relapse after treatment is stopped. Compared with normal scalp, lesional scalp had higher clonality and more expanded CD8+ clones, particularly in alopecia totalis/universalis, a pattern that suggests antigenic drive.

Comment on this clone: This receptor's antigen is unknown. The record has no base qualities; no much larger clone is one base away.

The library was produced with the immunoSEQ multiplex PCR assay. For TCR sequencing, RNA was extracted from every sample and reverse transcribed into cDNA to serve as template. First-strand cDNA was synthesized using SuperScript III with a 2:1 mix of oligo-dT and random hexamers. Amplification bias was assessed with a synthetic immune receptor repertoire, and residual bias was removed computationally. Turning to the authors' computational methods: Raw reads were preprocessed to remove errors, and CDR3 was defined by IMGT conventions from the conserved cysteine to phenylalanine. To get clonality, Shannon entropy was normalized by log2 of the number of productive unique TCRs and the result was subtracted from 1. CD4 or CD8 identity of scalp clones was inferred by cross-referencing scalp TCRbeta sequences with sorted blood CD4 and CD8 repertoires. The clones in this table, taken by TCRdb from immuneACCESS, are in-frame only. Not every clone is retained; where verified, under half of the shortfall comes from an unresolved V gene, and the cause of the rest is unknown. V and J calls and clone size are as listed in that table; D and trimming were resolved from the DNA. The sample table holds around 140,000 clones, of which 86% were seen once. The ten largest account for less than 15% of the sample.

Per the publication, the time point label means: less than five weeks on oral tofacitinib. The treatment or condition label on this specimen signifies: oral pan-JAK inhibitor, 5-10 mg twice daily. From alopecia areata patients, peripheral blood was collected along with lesional scalp punch biopsies. PBMCs were separated by density centrifugation and stained for CD3, CD4 and CD8, after which CD4+ and CD8+ T cells were sorted on a FACSAria. CDR1 and CDR2 are read off the germline V gene as SQVTM and ANQGSEA. The CDR3 numbers 15 residues from cysteine through phenylalanine. Kept here is only the CDR3 DNA, which spans 45 bases and is read in frame from base 1. Between the V and J ends, shortened by 4 bases and 4 bases respectively, the junction contains 17 bases.

The rearranged chain carries TRBV29-1 and TRBJ2-1, with the D call tentatively TRBD1 or TRBD2, each fitting 5 bases. The starting material was CD8+ T cells sorted from blood, obtained at week 4, from a patient treated with tofacitinib. This clonotype originated in a human donor with alopecia areata. For the CDR3, the sequence is CSVGGWEGSYNEQFF. The nucleotides read TGCAGCGTTGGGGGGTGGGAAGGATCTTACAATGAGCAGTTCTTC.